The clone carrying this T cell receptor (beta chain) was counted between two and nine times. The target antigen is unknown. Quantitative 5'-RACE was performed with molecular barcodes, and it yielded the TCR beta libraries. TCRdb re-analysed the 5' RACE reads in MiXCR, keeping a single row per CDR3 protein. The data contain about 400,000 distinct CDR3 sequences, about 20% of them singletons. Germline CDR1 is SGHTA and CDR2 is FQGNSA. V was pared by 5 bases and J by 9 bases, with 23 bases between. The CDR3 runs 16 residues. This sample stems from a study of CD8 T cells in ankylosing spondylitis. Study conclusions and caveats: Typical of ankylosing spondylitis blood, it appeared, was a TCR beta motif of seven to nine highly homologous variants. Previously reported in reactive arthritis synovial fluid and blood were some of the motif variants. Disease-linked clones displayed a CD8+ phenotype and appeared relatively rarely in peripheral blood. The authors reported significant enrichment of disease-linked clones in matched ankylosing spondylitis synovial fluid.

This chain connects TRBV7-2 to TRBJ1-5; D is unresolved. This receptor was obtained from a male donor with ankylosing spondylitis. The specimen sequenced was blood, either unsorted or a sorted T cell fraction (not recorded which). The CDR3 nucleotides are TGTGCCAGCAGCCCCTATTACGGCGCGGATCCGTCGCCCCAGCATTTT. Translating it yields CASSPYYGADPSPQHF.